This TCR beta chain was profiled in a study of blood T cell repertoires in COVID-19. Turning to the study itself: Some COVID-19 samples were acute and others convalescent; all came from the United States, Italy and Spain. PBMCs, B-cell-depleted T cells, or T cells were the source of the cDNA or gDNA that made up the material.

Original processing methods: Nucleated cell counts were estimated from reference gene primer amplification. Some clones are missing from TCRdb's copy, which holds only in-frame ones; the method was immunoSEQ multiplex PCR. V and J calls and clone size are as listed in that table; D and trimming were resolved from the DNA. The sample has about 76,000 clones, more than 75% seen once. The ends were cut back, 0 bases at V and 0 bases at J, with 20 bases in the middle. Per germline, CDR1 GTSNPN and CDR2 SVGIG (reference sequence). The CDR3 totals 18 residues. The TCR originated in a human donor in a cohort sampled during active COVID-19. The chain links TRBV30 to TRBJ1-2; TRBD1 is a possible D gene (5 bases). Sequencing was done on a sample of peripheral blood. The CDR3 bases are TGTGCCTGGAGTGTACGATGGGGCGCGGGGTACGCTAACTATGGCTACACCTTC. Translating gives CAWSVRWGAGYANYGYTF.